One and the same sample provided the 3 T cell receptor beta chains below, sequenced in a study of cytomegalovirus exposure and HLA in healthy donors. Primers included in the PCR were 60 Vbeta and 13 Jbeta primers. Assay used: immunoSEQ multiplex PCR; TCRdb lists only in-frame clones, some missing. This repertoire shows approximately 140,000 clones, around 80% found once; its top ten account for 2.2%. Source material: PBMCs. These receptors were collected from a man aged 25-45 years in good health and CMV-seronegative.

This clone was detected many times. The rearrangement uses TRBV6-5 and TRBJ2-7; a possible D gene is TRBD2 (6 bases). The V gene lost 7 bases and the J gene lost 2 bases, with 15 bases spanning the gap. Germline CDR1 MNHEY, CDR2 SVGAGI. The CDR3 is 14 amino acids. In DNA form, the CDR3 reads TGTGCCAGCACCCCGGAGGGAACGGCCTACGAGCAGTACTTC. Its protein is CASTPEGTAYEQYF.

The chain employs TRBV4-2 and TRBJ1-2, with TRBD1 matching 9 bases. The CDR3 runs 12 residues. Germline-derived CDR1 and CDR2 are LGHNA and YNFKEQ. The trim removed 11 bases at V and 5 bases at J, leaving 6 bases unmatched. The CDR3 loop is CASGQGVYGYTF. In DNA, the CDR3 is TGTGCCTCGGGACAGGGAGTTTATGGCTACACCTTC.

The CDR3 nucleotides are TGTGCCAGCTCACCAAGGACAGTTTCAACTAATGAAAAACTGTTTTTT. Encoded protein: CASSPRTVSTNEKLFF. V and J are TRBV18 and TRBJ1-4, with D maybe TRBD1 (6 bases). This CDR3 region has 16 residues. The V gene's germline CDR1 is KGHSH and CDR2 LQKENI. V dropped 2 bases and J dropped 0 bases, with 10 bases sitting between them.